A selection of T cell receptor beta chains follows, all from one sample in a study of shared clonotypes between healthy human individuals. Clones were sequenced by immunoSEQ multiplex PCR, and TCRdb holds only the in-frame ones, with some missing. The table records about 2 million clones, about 94% of them present only once. The sample was naive CD8+ T cells sorted from blood. The receptors here all came from a man in his late teens or twenties in good health. CDR3s include the opening cysteine and the closing phenylalanine or tryptophan. Fields, in order: clone size, J gene, D gene, V gene, CDR3 protein, CDR3 DNA. D genes are given only for firm matches. A row's size may be missing; if present it is once, few, many or a size class.

.,TRBJ2-3,TRBD2,TRBV6-6,CASSWDYTNTDAQYF,TGTGCCAGCAGTTGGGACTATACCAACACAGATGCGCAGTATTTT
.,TRBJ1-1,TRBD1,TRBV29-1,CSVGDRAEAFF,TGCAGCGTGGGGGACAGGGCCGAAGCTTTCTTT
.,TRBJ1-4,.,TRBV7-9,CASSSPLTGFRTNEKLFF,TGTGCCAGCAGCTCCCCCCTCACAGGGTTTAGGACTAATGAAAAACTGTTTTTT
.,TRBJ1-1,.,TRBV27,CASSKDGNTEAFF,TGTGCCAGCAGTAAGGACGGCAACACTGAAGCTTTCTTT
.,TRBJ2-1,TRBD2,TRBV27,CASGTSGRLNEQFF,TGTGCCAGCGGCACTAGCGGGAGGTTGAATGAGCAGTTCTTC
.,TRBJ2-7,.,TRBV11-3,CASSLTDSYEQYF,TGTGCCAGCAGCTTGACCGACAGCTACGAGCAGTACTTC
.,TRBJ2-5,TRBD1,TRBV7-9,CASSLGTGGRETQYF,TGTGCCAGCAGCCTCGGGACAGGGGGCAGGGAGACCCAGTACTTC
few,TRBJ2-7,.,TRBV7-9,CASSLTSSEQYF,TGTGCCAGCAGCTTAACTAGCTCCGAGCAGTACTTC
.,TRBJ1-2,TRBD1,TRBV29-1,CSVDSPGQGEKTNYGYTF,TGCAGCGTTGATTCCCCGGGACAGGGGGAAAAGACTAACTATGGCTACACCTTC
.,TRBJ1-4,TRBD1,TRBV2,CASRGQNNEKLFF,TGTGCCAGCAGGGGACAGAATAATGAAAAACTGTTTTTT
.,TRBJ2-5,TRBD1,TRBV13,CASSLDRRETQYF,TGTGCCAGCAGCCTGGACAGGAGGGAGACCCAGTACTTC
.,TRBJ1-2,TRBD1,TRBV10-3,CAISESPGQGTNYGYTF,TGTGCCATCAGTGAGTCTCCGGGACAGGGAACAAACTATGGCTACACCTTC
.,TRBJ1-4,TRBD1,TRBV2,CASRPGQGDEKLFF,TGTGCCAGCAGGCCGGGACAGGGGGACGAAAAACTGTTTTTT
.,TRBJ2-5,.,TRBV4-1,CASSQETDPRETQYF,TGCGCCAGCAGCCAAGAAACGGACCCACGGGAGACCCAGTACTTC
.,TRBJ2-5,.,TRBV28,CASSPELGLETQYF,TGTGCCAGCAGTCCTGAACTGGGTCTAGAGACCCAGTACTTC
.,TRBJ1-4,TRBD1,TRBV27,CASRNSGGSNEKLFF,TGTGCCAGCAGAAACTCAGGGGGGTCTAATGAAAAACTGTTTTTT
.,TRBJ2-1,TRBD2,TRBV6-1,CASSGPLAGFRSEQFF,TGTGCCAGCAGTGGACCACTAGCGGGGTTTCGTAGTGAGCAGTTCTTC
.,TRBJ2-7,TRBD2,TRBV4-3,CASSQGYLAGTYEQYF,TGCGCCAGCAGCCAAGGGTATCTAGCGGGAACCTACGAGCAGTACTTC
.,TRBJ2-5,.,TRBV11-2,CASSAHKETQYF,TGTGCCAGCAGCGCCCACAAGGAGACCCAGTACTTC
.,TRBJ1-6,.,TRBV7-9,CASTLSRAGSYNSPLHF,TGTGCCAGCACCCTCTCAAGGGCAGGGTCCTATAATTCACCCCTCCACTTT
.,TRBJ1-2,.,TRBV6-5,CASSYRVASYGYTF,TGTGCCAGCAGTTACAGGGTAGCTTCCTATGGCTACACCTTC
.,TRBJ2-3,TRBD1,TRBV7-9,CASSLVGGEDTQYF,TGTGCCAGCAGCTTGGTAGGGGGCGAGGATACGCAGTATTTT
.,TRBJ1-3,.,TRBV6-1,CASSEWGESSGNTIYF,TGTGCCAGCAGTGAATGGGGGGAGAGCTCTGGAAACACCATATATTTT
.,TRBJ2-5,TRBD2,TRBV5-3,CARSFTREGLETQYF,TGTGCCAGAAGCTTTACGAGGGAGGGCTTAGAGACCCAGTACTTC
.,TRBJ1-4,.,TRBV19,CASTPLGGNEKLFF,TGTGCCAGTACCCCCCTCGGGGGGAATGAAAAACTGTTTTTT
.,TRBJ2-5,.,TRBV5-5,CASSQRNQETQYF,TGTGCCAGCAGCCAGCGGAACCAAGAGACCCAGTACTTC
.,TRBJ1-2,TRBD1,TRBV4-1,CASSQVIFPGTGNYGYTF,TGCGCCAGCAGCCAAGTTATTTTTCCGGGGACAGGAAACTATGGCTACACCTTC
.,TRBJ2-1,.,TRBV2,CASIEGVSLSGNEQFF,TGTGCCAGCATCGAGGGGGTTAGCCTCTCGGGGAATGAGCAGTTCTTC
once,TRBJ2-7,.,TRBV5-1,CASSLALGYEQYF,TGCGCCAGCAGCTTGGCCCTGGGCTACGAGCAGTACTTC
.,TRBJ2-7,.,TRBV6-6,CASSYSGDEQYF,TGTGCCAGCAGTTACTCGGGGGACGAGCAGTACTTC
.,TRBJ1-2,.,TRBV4-1,CASSQEDSIFYGYTF,TGCGCCAGCAGCCAAGAAGACAGTATCTTCTATGGCTACACCTTC